Listed here are 10 T cell receptor beta chains from one sample, sequenced in a study of T cells in Graves' hyperthyroidism and ophthalmopathy. Amplified TCR beta CDR3 regions came from RNA transcripts. The primer set for the first-round RT-PCR of the TCR CDR3 was HTBI. MiXCR, applied by TCRdb to the multiplex PCR reads, yields one record per CDR3 protein. Of 400,000 to 500,000 distinct CDR3 sequences listed, roughly 14% are singletons. Sequencing used blood. The origin of the receptors is a man aged 18 to 29 with Graves' ophthalmopathy.

This clonotype turned up a few times. This clone may be a read error of a much larger clone one base away. The chain has TRBV29-1 and TRBJ2-5, with 7 bases lining up with TRBD1. The CDR3 is 12 amino acids. CDR1 and CDR2 from the germline V gene are SQVTM and ANQGSEA. In DNA, the CDR3 is TGCAGCGCGGGACAGCCTTTAGAGACCCGGTACTTC. Protein product: CSAGQPLETRYF.

This chain connects TRBV12-3 or TRBV12-4 to TRBJ2-1, with 14 nucleotides matching TRBD2. This CDR3 has 14 amino acids. The V and J ends lost 5 bases and 15 bases, in that order; junction bases with no gene match: 9. In DNA form, the CDR3 reads TGTGCCAGCAGTCGACGCGGGACTAGCGGGAGCGGGTTCTTC. This encodes CASSRRGTSGSGFF.

The chain is built from TRBV19 and TRBJ1-3; no firm D call. CDR1 LNHDA and CDR2 SQIVND come from the germline V gene (reference sequence). The length of the CDR3 is 15 residues. V was shortened by 3 bases and J by 4 bases, with 13 bases between the two germline ends. The CDR3 is CASSMLAGGGNTIYF. CDR3 nucleotides: TGTGCCAGTAGTATGCTGGCAGGAGGCGGAAACACCATATATTTT.

This clonotype occurred many times. V gene TRBV12-3 or TRBV12-4 combines with J gene TRBJ1-1, with D perhaps matching TRBD1 (6 bases). Trimming shortened V by 5 bases and J by 6 bases, and 13 bases separated the two germline ends. The CDR3 length is 13 residues. CDR3 in DNA: TGTGCCAGCAGTCCCAGGGGCTGGTCTGAAGCTTTCTTT. Encoded protein: CASSPRGWSEAFF.

This clonotype was picked up many times. J is TRBJ1-2 and V is TRBV4-1, with unresolved D. The CDR3 sequence is 15 residues long. Germline values: CDR1 MGHRA, CDR2 YSYEKL. Trimming took off 0 bases at V and 2 bases at J, with 10 bases between the two ends. This chain's CDR3 is CASSQEAVYNYGYTF. The CDR3 DNA is TGCGCCAGCAGCCAAGAAGCAGTCTACAACTATGGCTACACCTTC.

The sample holds many counts of this clonotype. The genes are TRBV12-3 or TRBV12-4 and TRBJ2-7; D is uncertain. The V end was cut by 7 bases, the J end by 2 bases, with 15 bases between. This CDR3 spans 14 amino acids. The CDR3 DNA sequence: TGTGCCAGCAACCCGGGCCACACTACCTACGAGCAGTACTTC. Translated, it gives CASNPGHTTYEQYF.

This clonotype was seen at least ten times. V is TRBV2 and J is TRBJ2-3; no firm D call. This CDR3 spans 14 amino acids. Germline V CDR1 and CDR2: SNHLY, FYNNEI. V was trimmed by 6 bases and J by 1 base, leaving 11 bases between them. CDR3 bases: TGTGCCAGCAGAGTCACCGAGGGCACAGATACGCAGTATTTT. Its translation: CASRVTEGTDTQYF.

This clonotype was found many times. The chain recombines TRBV7-2 with TRBJ2-3; no reliable D call. In germline, CDR1 is SGHTA, CDR2 FQGNSA. Trimming left V 1 base short and J 2 bases short, with 10 bases between. The CDR3 is 15 amino acids. Here the CDR3 reads CASSLEVLTTDTQYF. For the CDR3, the DNA is TGTGCCAGCAGCTTAGAAGTCTTAACCACAGATACGCAGTATTTT.

This clonotype was detected a few times. The J gene is TRBJ1-1, the V gene TRBV19, with 10 positions matching TRBD1. The CDR3 runs to 17 residues. V was clipped by 2 bases and J by 5 bases; unmatched bases: 11. Germline CDR1 and CDR2: LNHDA and SQIVND (reference sequence). The CDR3 DNA follows: TGTGCCAGTAGTATACCCCGGGACAGGGGAATTTTGACTGAAGCTTTCTTT. Its protein product is CASSIPRDRGILTEAFF.

In its sample, this clonotype was seen a few times. The V gene is TRBV2, the J gene TRBJ1-4; no firm D call. This CDR3 contains 13 residues. The V end lost 10 bases, the J end lost 7 bases, and 16 bases lay between the germline ends. Germline CDR1 and CDR2: SNHLY and FYNNEI. CDR3 region: CATTLEDGEKLFF. As DNA, the CDR3 is TGTGCCACAACCTTGGAAGACGGTGAAAAACTGTTTTTT.